This T cell receptor (beta chain) was captured by sequencing in a study of T-cell memory formation after mild COVID-19 listed by TCRdb under 2021. In the study overall: TCR sequence clusters from the two donors were found to be largely donor specific. Longitudinal TCRalpha and TCRbeta repertoire sequencing tracked T-cell clones expanding and contracting after mild COVID-19 in two donors. Two young, previously healthy adult volunteers, one female and one male, were included in the cohort.

Study-level results and caveats: Whether the second-wave clones peaking on day 37 were SARS-CoV-2 specific was not confirmed. Contracting CD4+ clones turned up mainly in the CM and EM memory subsets, whereas EMRA was where CD8+ clones were enriched. Clones that contracted from day 15 to 85 showed balanced CD4/CD8 phenotypes, whereas a second wave of clones that expanded from day 15 to 37 leaned towards CD4+. Some responding clones were detected in pre-infection memory, which suggested that pre-existing cross-reactive memory T cells had joined the SARS-CoV-2 response. The study included only a couple of mild cases, and larger cohorts that include severe cases with pre-infection samples were judged to be necessary.

This clonotype was found a few times. Its antigen specificity is not known. No clone much larger than this one lies a single base away; base qualities are absent. Sequencing took place on an Illumina NovaSeq 6000. Using 5'RACE with constant-segment primers, TCRalpha and TCRbeta cDNA libraries were constructed, with sample barcodes and unique molecular identifiers added in the process. RNA was extracted from every sample with Trizol reagent. Amplification of the libraries took two PCR steps, and the second step added a second sample barcode plus Illumina TruSeq adapters. The libraries were sequenced on an Illumina NovaSeq using 2 x 150 bp paired-end reads. The original methods were these. Reads were demultiplexed and collapsed into UMI-guided consensus sequences with migec v1.2.7. Using mixcr v2.1.11, the UMI consensuses were aligned to TRA and TRB V and J templates and assembled into clonotypes. A clonotype was counted as expanded or contracted only if both edgeR and NoisET called the change significant, with noise models trained on biological replicates. edgeR calls used a false discovery rate-adjusted p below 0.01 and a log2 fold-change threshold of 1. PCA with hierarchical clustering of max-normalized trajectories of the 1000 most abundant clonotypes was used as exploratory dynamics analysis. Separately sequenced CD4+ and CD8+ repertoires were used to assign a CD4 or CD8 phenotype to each responding clone. TCRdb ran its own pipeline on the public reads, namely fastp trimming at Q25 and MiXCR clone calling, and kept in-frame beta chains. Rows are unified per CDR3 protein, each entry keeping the most common DNA and genes. For this entry, the V and J calls and clone size follow TCRdb and not the study's own pipeline. The sample table records about 150,000 distinct CDR3 sequences; 20% to 25% of these occur just once. Less than 25% of the sample rests with the top ten.

PBMCs were isolated by Ficoll-Paque density gradient centrifugation. V is pared back by 2 bases and J by 6 bases, with 10 bases lying between the germline termini. According to the germline V gene, CDR1 reads MGHRA and CDR2 reads YSYEKL. The CDR3 sequence holds 14 residues, the cysteine and phenylalanine included. The DNA shown is the 42-base CDR3, in frame from base 1. In this chain, TRBV4-1 is recombined with TRBJ2-2; TRBD2 is perhaps the D gene, given 5 matching bases. What was sequenced was PBMCs or a T cell subset sorted from them (not recorded which). The sequence was obtained from an adult woman who had mild COVID-19 (a few samples of this study predate the infection). The sample titles of this study are shuffled in the database, so cell type and time point are left out; the donor was told from shared clones. The DNA sequence reads TGCGCCAGCAGCCAAATCGGCGGGTCCGGGGAGCTGTTTTTT. This translates into CASSQIGGSGELFF.